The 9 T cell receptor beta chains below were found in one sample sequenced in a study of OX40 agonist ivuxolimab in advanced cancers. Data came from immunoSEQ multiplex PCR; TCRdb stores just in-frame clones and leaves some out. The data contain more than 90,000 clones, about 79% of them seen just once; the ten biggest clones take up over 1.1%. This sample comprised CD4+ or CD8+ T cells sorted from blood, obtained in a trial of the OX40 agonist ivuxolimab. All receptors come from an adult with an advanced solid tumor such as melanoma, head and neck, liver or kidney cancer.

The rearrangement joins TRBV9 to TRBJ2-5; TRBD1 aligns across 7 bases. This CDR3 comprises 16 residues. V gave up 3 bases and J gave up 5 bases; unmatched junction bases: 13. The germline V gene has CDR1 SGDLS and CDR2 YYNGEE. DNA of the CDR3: TGTGCCAGCAGCGACGGGACAGCACCAGGTCGGGAGACCCAGTACTTC. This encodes CASSDGTAPGRETQYF.

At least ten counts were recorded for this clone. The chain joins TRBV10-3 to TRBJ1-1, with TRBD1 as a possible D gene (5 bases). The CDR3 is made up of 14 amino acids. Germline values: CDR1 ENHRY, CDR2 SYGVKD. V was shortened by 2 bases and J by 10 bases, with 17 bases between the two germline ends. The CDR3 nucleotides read TGTGCCATCAGTGAGGGACACTCCTCTGAGGTAGCTTTCTTT. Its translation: CAISEGHSSEVAFF.

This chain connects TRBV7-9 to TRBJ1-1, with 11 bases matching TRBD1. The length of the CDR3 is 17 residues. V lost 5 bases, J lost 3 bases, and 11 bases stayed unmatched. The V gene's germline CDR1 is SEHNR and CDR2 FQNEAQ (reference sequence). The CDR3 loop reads CASSPGGQGARYTEAFF. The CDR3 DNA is TGTGCCAGCAGCCCCGGTGGACAGGGGGCTCGGTACACTGAAGCTTTCTTT.

CDR3 bases: TGTGCCAGCAGTTACTCGAGATCCGTTGCGGGTTTCTTT. Protein sequence: CASSYSRSVAGFF. The rearrangement uses TRBV6-5 and TRBJ1-1; D gene uncertain. Germline V gene data show CDR1 as MNHEY and CDR2 as SVGAGI. V lost 0 bases, J lost 13 bases, and 15 bases lay in between. The CDR3 is 13 amino acids.

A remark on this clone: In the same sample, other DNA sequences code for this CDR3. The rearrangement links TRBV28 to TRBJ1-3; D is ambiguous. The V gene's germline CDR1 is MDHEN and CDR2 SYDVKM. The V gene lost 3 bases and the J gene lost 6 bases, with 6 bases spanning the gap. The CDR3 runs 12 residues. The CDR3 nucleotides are TGTGCCAGCAGTTTTGGCCCAAACACCATATATTTT. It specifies CASSFGPNTIYF.

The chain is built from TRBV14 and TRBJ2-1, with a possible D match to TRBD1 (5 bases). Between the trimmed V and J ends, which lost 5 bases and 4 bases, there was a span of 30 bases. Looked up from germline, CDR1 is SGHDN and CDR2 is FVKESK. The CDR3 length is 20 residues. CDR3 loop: CASSAKFQLAGATPYNEQFF. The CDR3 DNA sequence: TGTGCCAGCAGCGCCAAGTTTCAATTGGCTGGGGCCACCCCTTACAATGAGCAGTTCTTC. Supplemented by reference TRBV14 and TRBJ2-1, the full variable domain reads EAGVTQFPSHSVIEKGQTVTLRCDPISGHDNLYWYRRVMGKEIKFLLHFVKESKQDESGMPNNRFLAERTGGTYSTLKVQPAELEDSGVYFCASSAKFQLAGATPYNEQFFGPGTRLTVL.

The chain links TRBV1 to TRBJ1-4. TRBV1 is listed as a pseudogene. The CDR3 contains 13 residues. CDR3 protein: CTSSLVPAEKLFF. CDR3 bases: TGCACCAGCAGCCTCGTACCCGCGGAAAAACTGTTTTTT.

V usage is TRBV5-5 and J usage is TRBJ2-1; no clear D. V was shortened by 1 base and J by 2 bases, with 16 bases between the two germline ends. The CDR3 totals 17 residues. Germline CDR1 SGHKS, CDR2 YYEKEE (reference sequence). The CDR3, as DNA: TGTGCCAGCAGCTTGAAACGGGCGTCCATAACCTACAATGAGCAGTTCTTC. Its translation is CASSLKRASITYNEQFF.

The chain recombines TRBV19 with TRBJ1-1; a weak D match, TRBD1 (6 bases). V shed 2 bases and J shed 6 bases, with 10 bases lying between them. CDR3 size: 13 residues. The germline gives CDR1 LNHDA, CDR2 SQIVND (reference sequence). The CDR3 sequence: CASSIWGRAEAFF. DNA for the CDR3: TGTGCCAGTAGTATATGGGGGCGCGCTGAAGCTTTCTTT.